A selection of T cell receptor beta chains follows, all from one sample in a study of shared clonotypes between healthy human individuals. Clones were sequenced by immunoSEQ multiplex PCR, and TCRdb holds only the in-frame ones, with some missing. There are around 750,000 clones in the sample; under 80% occur only once, and 1.5% to 2% lies in the top ten. Material: memory CD4+ T cells sorted from blood. The receptors shown here come from a woman aged 25 to 45 in good health. Each CDR3 is given with its conserved first and last residue. D genes are given only for firm matches. Clone sizes are given selectively: once, few, many, or a class where the clone is expanded.

v_call	clone_size	d_call	j_call	cdr3_nt	cdr3_aa
TRBV30	.	.	TRBJ2-7	TGTGCCTGGTCACGGAGCTCCTACGAGCAGTACTTC	CAWSRSSYEQYF
TRBV5-1	once	TRBD1	TRBJ1-1	TGCGCCAGCAGCTCGACAGGGAGGAACACTGAAGCTTTCTTT	CASSSTGRNTEAFF
TRBV9	.	.	TRBJ2-5	TGTGCCAGCAGCGTAGGCCCAGACCAAGAGACCCAGTACTTC	CASSVGPDQETQYF
TRBV7-9	.	.	TRBJ1-2	TGTGCCAGCAGCTTTGGAGGAGCTGGGGGCTACACCTTC	CASSFGGAGGYTF
TRBV5-1	few	TRBD1	TRBJ1-2	TGCGCCAGCAGCTCGGGACAGGGGATGGCTAACTATGGCTACACCTTC	CASSSGQGMANYGYTF
TRBV19	.	TRBD2	TRBJ2-1	TGTGCCAGTAGTATGGCTAGCGGGAGGGCAAATGAGCAGTTCTTC	CASSMASGRANEQFF
TRBV5-4	.	.	TRBJ1-1	TGTGCCAGCAGCTTGGGAGGGAATAGGATGAACACTGAAGCTTTCTTT	CASSLGGNRMNTEAFF
TRBV5-4	.	TRBD1	TRBJ2-3	TGTGCCAGCAGCCTAGTCCGACAGGGGGCGCCAACAGATACGCAGTATTTT	CASSLVRQGAPTDTQYF
TRBV2	.	TRBD1	TRBJ2-7	TGTGCCCGCCGTAACAGGGGGGTTGACGAGCAGTACTTC	CARRNRGVDEQYF
TRBV2	few	.	TRBJ1-4	TGTGCCGGAACCCCCATTGCAACTAATGAAAAACTGTTTTTT	CAGTPIATNEKLFF
TRBV28	.	TRBD1	TRBJ2-2	TGTGCCAGCAGTTTAATTTTGTTCAGGGGGTCAGGCGGGGAGCTGTTTTTT	CASSLILFRGSGGELFF
TRBV19	once	TRBD1	TRBJ2-7	TGTGCCAGTAGTAAACCGGGACAGGGGATCTACGAGCAGTACTTC	CASSKPGQGIYEQYF
TRBV11-2	.	.	TRBJ1-5	TGTGCCAGCAGCTTAGAGGGCAGCAATCAGCCCCAGCATTTT	CASSLEGSNQPQHF
TRBV29-1	once	.	TRBJ1-1	TGCAGCGTTAGCGCGTTACGTTTGGATGAAGCTTTCTTT	CSVSALRLDEAFF
TRBV6-1	.	TRBD1	TRBJ2-3	TGTGCCAGCAGTGAGGACAGGGGAGGGACAGATACGCAGTATTTT	CASSEDRGGTDTQYF
TRBV7-9	.	.	TRBJ1-5	TGTGCCAGCAGCTTCGGAGATAGCAATCAGCCCCAGCATTTT	CASSFGDSNQPQHF
TRBV18	.	.	TRBJ1-5	TGTGCCAGCTCACCACGCGCGGATCAGCCCCAGCATTTT	CASSPRADQPQHF
TRBV25-1	.	.	TRBJ2-1	TGTGCCAGCAGTGAATATAACGAGCAGTTCTTC	CASSEYNEQFF
TRBV27	many	.	TRBJ2-1	TGTGCCAGCCGGAAGGTGTCCGGTGGTTTTAATGAGCAGTTCTTC	CASRKVSGGFNEQFF
TRBV19	.	.	TRBJ2-5	TGTGCCAGTAGTTCTAAAGTGCTGGAGACCCAGTACTTC	CASSSKVLETQYF
TRBV25-1	.	TRBD2	TRBJ2-3	TGTGCCAGCGGAGGACTAGCGGGAGGAACAGATACGCAGTATTTT	CASGGLAGGTDTQYF
TRBV18	once	.	TRBJ1-4	TGTGCCAGCTCACCGATGCAAAATGAAAAACTGTTTTTT	CASSPMQNEKLFF
TRBV10-3	few	.	TRBJ2-5	TGTGCCATCAGTGACGAGACGGCCATGAAAGAGACCCAGTACTTC	CAISDETAMKETQYF
TRBV19	.	.	TRBJ1-2	TGTGCCAGTAGTATAGTACAGGGTGATGGCTACACCTTC	CASSIVQGDGYTF
TRBV5-1	few	TRBD1	TRBJ1-1	TGCGCCAGCAGCACAGGGGGTAATGAAGCTTTCTTT	CASSTGGNEAFF
TRBV5-1	.	.	TRBJ2-3	TGCGCCAGCAGCTTGGGGTGGCAGGGAATTATGAATACGCAGTATTTT	CASSLGWQGIMNTQYF
TRBV28	few	.	TRBJ2-7	TGTGCCACTACTACAGGGTCCTACGAGCAGTACTTC	CATTTGSYEQYF
TRBV28	few	.	TRBJ1-5	TGTGCCAGCAGTTTCGGGACACGCGATCAGCCCCAGCATTTT	CASSFGTRDQPQHF
TRBV28	.	.	TRBJ1-1	TGTGCCAGCAGAAAGCCTAGGGCTTTCCGGGACACTGAAGCTTTCTTT	CASRKPRAFRDTEAFF
TRBV18	.	.	TRBJ1-3	TGTGCCAGCTCACCATCAGACAAGCCCCGAACGGGAAACACCATATATTTT	CASSPSDKPRTGNTIYF
TRBV11-2	once	.	TRBJ1-4	TGTGCCAGCAGCTTAGGTTATAGCGTCAGCCTCCCAGAAAAACTGTTTTTT	CASSLGYSVSLPEKLFF
TRBV28	.	.	TRBJ1-1	TGTGCCAGCTTTATGAACACTGAAGCTTTCTTT	CASFMNTEAFF
TRBV5-1	.	.	TRBJ2-7	TGCGCCAGCAGTAAGGAGAGCTCCTACGAGCAGTACTTC	CASSKESSYEQYF
TRBV5-4	.	TRBD1	TRBJ2-6	TGTGCCAGCAGCTTAGGGACAGGGGGTTACGGGGCCAACGTCCTGACTTTC	CASSLGTGGYGANVLTF
TRBV5-6	.	TRBD2	TRBJ2-5	TGTGCCAGCAGCTCCTGGACTAGCGCCAATCAAGAGACCCAGTACTTC	CASSSWTSANQETQYF
TRBV5-6	few	TRBD2	TRBJ2-2	TGTGCCAGCAACCGACTAGCGGCGAACACCGGGGAGCTGTTTTTT	CASNRLAANTGELFF